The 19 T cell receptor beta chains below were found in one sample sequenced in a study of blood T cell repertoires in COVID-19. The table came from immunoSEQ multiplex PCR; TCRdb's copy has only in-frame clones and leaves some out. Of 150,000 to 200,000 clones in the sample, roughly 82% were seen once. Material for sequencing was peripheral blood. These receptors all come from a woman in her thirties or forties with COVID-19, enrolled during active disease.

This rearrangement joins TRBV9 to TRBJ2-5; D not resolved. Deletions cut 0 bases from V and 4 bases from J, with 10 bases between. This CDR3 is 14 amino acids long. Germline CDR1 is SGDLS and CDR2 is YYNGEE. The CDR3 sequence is CASSVATGGETQYF. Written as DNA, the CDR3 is TGTGCCAGCAGCGTAGCTACGGGTGGAGAGACCCAGTACTTC.

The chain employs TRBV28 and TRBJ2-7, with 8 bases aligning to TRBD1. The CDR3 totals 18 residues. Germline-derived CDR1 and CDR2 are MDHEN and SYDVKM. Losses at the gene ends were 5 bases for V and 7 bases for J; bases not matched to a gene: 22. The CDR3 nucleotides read TGTGCCAGCAGTAGGACAGGGCGTACCGGGACTCTCGCTAGAGAGCAGTACTTC. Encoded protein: CASSRTGRTGTLAREQYF.

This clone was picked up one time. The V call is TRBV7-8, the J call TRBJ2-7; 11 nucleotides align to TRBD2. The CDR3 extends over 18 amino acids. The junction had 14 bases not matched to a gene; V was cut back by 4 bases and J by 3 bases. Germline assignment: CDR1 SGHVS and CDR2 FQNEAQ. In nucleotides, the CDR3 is TGTGCCAGCAGCTCTTACACCCTAACTAGCGGGAGTGGCTACGAGCAGTACTTC. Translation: CASSSYTLTSGSGYEQYF.

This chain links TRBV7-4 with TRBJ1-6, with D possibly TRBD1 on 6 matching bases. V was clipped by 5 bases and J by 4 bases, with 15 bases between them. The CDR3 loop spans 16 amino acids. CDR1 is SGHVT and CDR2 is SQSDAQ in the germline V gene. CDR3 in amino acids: CASSPPRTGYNSPLHF. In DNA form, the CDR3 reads TGTGCCAGCAGCCCCCCCCGTACAGGGTATAATTCACCCCTCCACTTT.

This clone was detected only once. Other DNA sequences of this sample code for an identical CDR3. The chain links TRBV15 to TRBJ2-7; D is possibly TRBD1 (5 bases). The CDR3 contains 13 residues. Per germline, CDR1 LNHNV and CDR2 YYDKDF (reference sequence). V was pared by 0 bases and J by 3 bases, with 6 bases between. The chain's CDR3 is CATSRDQGYEQYF. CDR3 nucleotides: TGTGCCACCAGCAGAGACCAGGGCTACGAGCAGTACTTC.

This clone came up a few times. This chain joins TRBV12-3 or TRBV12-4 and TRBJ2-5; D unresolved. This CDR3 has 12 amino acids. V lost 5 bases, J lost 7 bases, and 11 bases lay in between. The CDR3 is CASSPVLGTQYF. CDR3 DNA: TGTGCCAGCAGTCCGGTTCTTGGGACCCAGTACTTC.

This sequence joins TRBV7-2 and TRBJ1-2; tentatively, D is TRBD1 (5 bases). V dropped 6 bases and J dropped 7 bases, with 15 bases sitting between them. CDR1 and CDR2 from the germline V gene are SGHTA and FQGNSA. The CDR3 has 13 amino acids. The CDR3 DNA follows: TGTGCCAGCAGTTATTCAGGGTCGGGTGGCTACACCTTC. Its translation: CASSYSGSGGYTF. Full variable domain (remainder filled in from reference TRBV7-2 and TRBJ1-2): GAGVSQSPSNKVTEKGKDVELRCDPISGHTALYWYRQSLGQGLEFLIYFQGNSAPDKSGLPSDRFSAERTGGSVSTLTIQRTQQEDSAVYLCASSYSGSGGYTFGSGTRLTVV.

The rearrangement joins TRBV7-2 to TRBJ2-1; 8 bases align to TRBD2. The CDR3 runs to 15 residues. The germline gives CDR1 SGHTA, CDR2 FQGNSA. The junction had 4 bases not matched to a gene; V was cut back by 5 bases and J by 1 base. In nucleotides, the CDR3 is TGTGCCAGCAGCGAAGGGACTAGTTCCTACAATGAGCAGTTCTTC. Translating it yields CASSEGTSSYNEQFF.

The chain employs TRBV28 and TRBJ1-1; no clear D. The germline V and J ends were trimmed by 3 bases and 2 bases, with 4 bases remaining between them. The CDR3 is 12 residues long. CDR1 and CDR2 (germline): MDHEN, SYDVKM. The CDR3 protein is CASSFINTEAFF. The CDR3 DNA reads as TGTGCCAGCAGTTTTATAAACACTGAAGCTTTCTTT.

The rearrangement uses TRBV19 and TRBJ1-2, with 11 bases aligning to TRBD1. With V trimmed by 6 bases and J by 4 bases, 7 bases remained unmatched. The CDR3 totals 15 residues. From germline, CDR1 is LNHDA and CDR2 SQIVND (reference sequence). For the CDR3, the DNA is TGTGCCAGTAGCTTTGCCGGGACAGGGGGCTATGGCTACACCTTC. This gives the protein CASSFAGTGGYGYTF.

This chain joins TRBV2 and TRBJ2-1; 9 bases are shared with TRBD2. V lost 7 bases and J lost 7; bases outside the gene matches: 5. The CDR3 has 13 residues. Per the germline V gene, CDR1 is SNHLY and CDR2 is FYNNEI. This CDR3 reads CASKAGGANEQFF. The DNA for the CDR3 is TGTGCCAGCAAGGCGGGGGGGGCAAATGAGCAGTTCTTC.

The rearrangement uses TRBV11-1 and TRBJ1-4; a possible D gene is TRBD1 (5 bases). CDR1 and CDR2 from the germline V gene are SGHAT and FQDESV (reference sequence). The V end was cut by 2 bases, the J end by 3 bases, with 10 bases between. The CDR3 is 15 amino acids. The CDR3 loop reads CASSLSRGANEKLFF. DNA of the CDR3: TGTGCCAGCAGCTTATCCCGGGGGGCTAATGAAAAACTGTTTTTT.

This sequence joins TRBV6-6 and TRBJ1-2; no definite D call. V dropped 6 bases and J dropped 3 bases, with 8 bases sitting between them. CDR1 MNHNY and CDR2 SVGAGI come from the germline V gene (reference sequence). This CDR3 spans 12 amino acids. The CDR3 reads CASSPRDYGYTF. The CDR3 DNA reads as TGTGCCAGCAGCCCCCGGGACTATGGCTACACCTTC.

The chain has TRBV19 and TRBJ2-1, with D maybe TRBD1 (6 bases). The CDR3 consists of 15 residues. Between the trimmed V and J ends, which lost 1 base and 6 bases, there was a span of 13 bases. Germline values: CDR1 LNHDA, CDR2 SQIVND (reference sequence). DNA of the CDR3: TGTGCCAGTAGTATAGGGTTTGGACAGAGCAATGAGCAGTTCTTC. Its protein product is CASSIGFGQSNEQFF.

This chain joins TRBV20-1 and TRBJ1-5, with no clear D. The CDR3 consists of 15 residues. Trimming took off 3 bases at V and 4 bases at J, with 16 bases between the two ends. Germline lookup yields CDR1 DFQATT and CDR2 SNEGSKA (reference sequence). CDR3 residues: CSASNVGQDNQPQHF. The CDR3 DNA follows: TGCAGTGCTAGTAATGTTGGGCAGGATAATCAGCCCCAGCATTTT.

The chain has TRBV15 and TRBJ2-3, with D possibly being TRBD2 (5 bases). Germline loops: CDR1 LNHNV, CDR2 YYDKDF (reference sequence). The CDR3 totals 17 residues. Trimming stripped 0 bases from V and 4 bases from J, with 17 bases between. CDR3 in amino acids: CATSRDSLLDSSDTQYF. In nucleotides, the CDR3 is TGTGCCACCAGCAGAGACTCGCTACTAGATTCTTCAGATACGCAGTATTTT.

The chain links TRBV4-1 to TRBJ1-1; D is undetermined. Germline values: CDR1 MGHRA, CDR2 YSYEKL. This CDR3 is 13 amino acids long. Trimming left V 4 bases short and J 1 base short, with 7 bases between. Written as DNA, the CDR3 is TGCGCCAGCAGCCGAGACGGGAACACTGAAGCTTTCTTT. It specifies CASSRDGNTEAFF.

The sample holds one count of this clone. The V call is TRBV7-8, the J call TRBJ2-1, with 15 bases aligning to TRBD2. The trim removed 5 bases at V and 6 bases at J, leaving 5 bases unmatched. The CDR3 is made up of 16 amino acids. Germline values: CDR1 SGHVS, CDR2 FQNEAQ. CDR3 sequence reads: CASSRGLAGGLNEQFF. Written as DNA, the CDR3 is TGTGCCAGCAGCAGAGGACTAGCGGGAGGGCTCAATGAGCAGTTCTTC.

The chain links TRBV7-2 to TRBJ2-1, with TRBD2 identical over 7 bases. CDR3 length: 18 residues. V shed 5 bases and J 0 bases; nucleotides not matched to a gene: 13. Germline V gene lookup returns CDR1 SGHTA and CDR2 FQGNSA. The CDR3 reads CASSPGGGFESSYNEQFF. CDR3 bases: TGTGCCAGCAGCCCGGGAGGAGGGTTTGAGAGCTCCTACAATGAGCAGTTCTTC.